One sample yielded the 32 T cell receptor beta chains listed below, sequenced in a study of blood T cell repertoires in COVID-19. Libraries were prepared by immunoSEQ multiplex PCR; TCRdb keeps only in-frame clonotypes and omits some of them. The sample lists 490,000 or so clones, around nine tenths occurring once. Sequencing input: PBMCs or T cells enriched from blood (not recorded which). The source is a middle-aged woman who had recovered from COVID-19.

This clone came up once. This sequence joins TRBV24-1 and TRBJ2-3; 7 bases line up with TRBD2. This CDR3 has 17 amino acids. J was trimmed by 3 bases and V by 4 bases; bases with no gene match: 12. From germline, CDR1 is KGHDR and CDR2 SFDVKD. CDR3 sequence: CATSDPGWAGETDTQYF. As DNA, the CDR3 is TGTGCCACCAGTGACCCAGGGTGGGCGGGAGAAACAGATACGCAGTATTTT.

Points on this clone: Other nucleotide sequences from this sample produce the same CDR3. J is TRBJ1-1 and V is TRBV10-3, with D tentatively TRBD1 (5 bases). The length of the CDR3 is 15 residues. Germline V gives CDR1 ENHRY, CDR2 SYGVKD. V lost 0 bases and J 2 bases, leaving 10 bases between the germline ends. The CDR3 region is CAISESRGGNTEAFF. In nucleotides, the CDR3 is TGTGCCATCAGTGAGTCACGGGGGGGAAACACTGAAGCTTTCTTT.

This clone was seen a few times. This sequence joins TRBV18 and TRBJ1-2; TRBD1 matches at 9 bases. The CDR3 is 15 residues long. With 2 bases clipped from V and 3 bases from J, the junction kept 4 bases outside the gene matches. Germline loops: CDR1 KGHSH, CDR2 LQKENI. In DNA form, the CDR3 reads TGTGCCAGCTCACCATCACAGGGGGCCTACTATGGCTACACCTTC. This codes for CASSPSQGAYYGYTF.

There are a few counts of this clone. V is TRBV7-9 and J is TRBJ1-2; D is unclear. Germline loops: CDR1 SEHNR, CDR2 FQNEAQ (reference sequence). V was clipped by 7 bases and J by 3 bases, with 12 bases between them. The CDR3 loop spans 13 amino acids. DNA for the CDR3: TGTGCCAGCATCCCCCCCAGTGACTATGGCTACACCTTC. Amino acid sequence: CASIPPSDYGYTF.

The chain recombines TRBV27 with TRBJ2-1, with 7 bases matching TRBD2. Germline loops: CDR1 MNHEY, CDR2 SMNVEV (reference sequence). This CDR3 comprises 14 residues. V was pared by 7 bases and J by 6 bases, with 9 bases of the junction left unmatched. The CDR3 DNA follows: TGTGCCAGCACAAGGGGAGGGCCGTTCAATGAGCAGTTCTTC. It translates to CASTRGGPFNEQFF.

The rearrangement uses TRBV7-2 and TRBJ1-2; no definite D call. The ends were cut back, 4 bases at V and 4 bases at J, with 19 bases in the middle. Germline CDR1 is SGHTA and CDR2 is FQGNSA. The CDR3 runs to 16 residues. The CDR3 protein is CASSSYPLVSPYGYTF. The DNA for the CDR3 is TGTGCCAGCAGCTCCTACCCTCTCGTCTCCCCCTATGGCTACACCTTC.

CDR3 sequence (DNA): TGTGCCAGCATTTTTAGGGACAGGGGAGGCACAGATACGCAGTATTTT. Amino acids: CASIFRDRGGTDTQYF. This chain connects TRBV27 to TRBJ2-3, with 10 bases aligning to TRBD1. With 7 bases clipped from V and 1 base from J, the junction kept 8 bases outside the gene matches. CDR3 length: 16 residues. Germline CDR1 MNHEY, CDR2 SMNVEV (reference sequence).

CDR3 region: CAGTSRIRQENYGYTF. The CDR3 bases are TGTGCCGGAACCAGCAGGATCCGACAGGAGAACTATGGCTACACCTTC. This sequence joins TRBV30 and TRBJ1-2; D is perhaps TRBD1 (6 bases). V lost 8 bases, J lost 2 bases, and 24 bases lay in between. CDR1 is GTSNPN, CDR2 SVGIG, per germline (reference sequence). The CDR3 contains 16 residues.

This rearrangement joins TRBV4-3 to TRBJ2-3, with D possibly matching TRBD2 (6 bases). This CDR3 has 15 amino acids. V lost 5 bases and J lost 0, with 12 bases in between. Germline-derived CDR1 and CDR2 are LGHNA and YSLEER. The chain's CDR3 is CASSTGSPSTDTQYF. The DNA of the CDR3 is TGCGCCAGCAGCACCGGGAGCCCTAGCACAGATACGCAGTATTTT.

The rearrangement joins TRBV9 to TRBJ1-6; TRBD1 might be the D (6 bases). Per germline, CDR1 SGDLS and CDR2 YYNGEE. V dropped 4 bases and J dropped 8 bases, with 19 bases sitting between them. This CDR3 has 16 amino acids. Written as DNA, the CDR3 is TGTGCCAGCAGCTATCCAACAGGGTTGGGTTATTCACCCCTCCACTTT. This encodes CASSYPTGLGYSPLHF.

The V gene is TRBV27, the J gene TRBJ2-4, with 10 bases aligning to TRBD2. The CDR3 has 16 residues. V lost 5 bases and J lost 0; bases outside the gene matches: 4. Germline loops: CDR1 MNHEY, CDR2 SMNVEV (reference sequence). Written as DNA, the CDR3 is TGTGCCAGCAGTCTTGGACTAGCGGAAGCCAAAAACATTCAGTACTTC. This gives the protein CASSLGLAEAKNIQYF.

This rearrangement joins TRBV30 to TRBJ2-1; a weak D match, TRBD1 (6 bases). Germline V lookup: CDR1 GTSNPN, CDR2 SVGIG (reference sequence). Trimming stripped 3 bases from V and 7 bases from J, with 10 bases between. The CDR3 is 12 residues long. CDR3: CAWSAQGNEQFF. In nucleotides, the CDR3 is TGTGCCTGGAGCGCCCAGGGGAATGAGCAGTTCTTC.

This clone turned up a few times. The chain recombines TRBV27 with TRBJ1-2, with D hard to call. Per the germline V gene, CDR1 is MNHEY and CDR2 is SMNVEV (reference sequence). Trimming took 3 bases from V and 1 from J, leaving 6 bases between them. The CDR3 totals 13 residues. The CDR3 coding sequence is TGTGCCAGCAGTTTTTCCGTTAACTATGGCTACACCTTC. It yields the protein CASSFSVNYGYTF.

The chain joins TRBV5-1 to TRBJ1-2; D ambiguous. Trimming stripped 4 bases from V and 6 bases from J, with 13 bases between. Germline CDR1 is SGHRS and CDR2 is YFSETQ. The CDR3 is 13 residues long. The CDR3 region is CASSPGLLDGYTF. CDR3 nucleotides: TGCGCCAGCAGCCCCGGACTTTTAGATGGCTACACCTTC. Complete variable domain (other parts from reference TRBV5-1 and TRBJ1-2): KAGVTQTPRYLIKTRGQQVTLSCSPISGHRSVSWYQQTPGQGLQFLFEYFSETQRNKGNFPGRFSGRQFSNSRSEMNVSTLELGDSALYLCASSPGLLDGYTFGSGTRLTVV.

This clone was seen a single time. The gene calls are TRBV14 and TRBJ2-2, with D possibly TRBD1 on 5 matching bases. This CDR3 spans 13 amino acids. V was shortened by 4 bases and J by 6 bases, with 9 bases between the two germline ends. The germline CDR1 and CDR2 sequences are SGHDN and FVKESK. This CDR3 is CASSPRAAGELFF. CDR3 bases: TGTGCCAGCAGCCCCAGGGCGGCCGGGGAGCTGTTTTTT.

The rearrangement links TRBV7-9 to TRBJ1-6, with no clear D. Per germline, CDR1 SEHNR and CDR2 FQNEAQ (reference sequence). The CDR3 contains 16 residues. Trimming cost V 3 bases and J 0 bases, with 9 bases left between them. The CDR3: CASSFGLSSYNSPLHF. CDR3 nucleotides: TGTGCCAGCAGCTTTGGACTGAGCTCCTATAATTCACCCCTCCACTTT.

This chain links TRBV4-1 with TRBJ2-1, with 16 bases matching TRBD2. With V trimmed by 3 bases and J by 1 base, 3 bases remained unmatched. Germline lookup yields CDR1 MGHRA and CDR2 YSYEKL. The CDR3 consists of 18 residues. The CDR3 nucleotides read TGCGCCAGCAGCCAGGGACTAGCGGGAGGGCCGTCCTACAATGAGCAGTTCTTC. It translates to CASSQGLAGGPSYNEQFF.

The chain uses TRBV11-2 and TRBJ2-5; D uncertain. The V and J ends lost 5 bases and 1 base respectively, with 11 bases between them. Germline CDR1 reads SGHAT; CDR2 reads FQNNGV. There are 14 residues in the CDR3. The CDR3 loop is CASSPRLGQETQYF. In nucleotides, the CDR3 is TGTGCCAGCAGCCCCAGGTTGGGCCAAGAGACCCAGTACTTC.

The genes are TRBV6-2 or TRBV6-3 and TRBJ2-7; D perhaps matches TRBD1 (6 bases). Germline V gene data show CDR1 as MNHEY and CDR2 as SVGEGT. The CDR3 sequence is 15 residues long. Trimming removed 0 bases at V and 4 bases at J, with 13 bases between. CDR3 nucleotide sequence: TGTGCCAGCAGTTACTCGATAACAGGGATATACGAGCAGTACTTC. Translation: CASSYSITGIYEQYF.

The V gene is TRBV5-1, the J gene TRBJ2-3; maybe TRBD1 (6 bases). Germline lookup yields CDR1 SGHRS and CDR2 YFSETQ. The CDR3 consists of 16 residues. V was shortened by 4 bases and J by 6 bases, with 21 bases between the two germline ends. Here the CDR3 DNA reads TGCGCCAGCAGCCTCACCCAGGCCTCAGGGGACGATACGCAGTATTTT. Translated, it gives CASSLTQASGDDTQYF. The entire variable domain, with the rest obtained from reference TRBV5-1 and TRBJ2-3, is as follows: KAGVTQTPRYLIKTRGQQVTLSCSPISGHRSVSWYQQTPGQGLQFLFEYFSETQRNKGNFPGRFSGRQFSNSRSEMNVSTLELGDSALYLCASSLTQASGDDTQYFGPGTRLTVL.

The chain combines TRBV19 with TRBJ1-4; no clear D. Germline V gene sequence: CDR1 LNHDA, CDR2 SQIVND (reference sequence). The CDR3 runs 14 residues. Deletions cut 7 bases from V and 5 bases from J, with 14 bases between. CDR3 coding DNA: TGTGCCAGTAACCTCAGGTTTTCCAATGAAAAACTGTTTTTT. It translates to CASNLRFSNEKLFF.

The chain couples TRBV19 to TRBJ1-6; 9 bases fit TRBD1. Germline values: CDR1 LNHDA, CDR2 SQIVND (reference sequence). V lost 8 bases, J lost 7 bases, and 9 bases stayed unmatched. The CDR3 extends over 15 amino acids. CDR3 DNA sequence: TGTGCCAGTTCGACAGACAGGGGGATGAATTCACCCCTCCACTTT. As protein: CASSTDRGMNSPLHF.

This clone has just one count. The gene calls are TRBV7-2 and TRBJ2-1; D is unclear. This CDR3 has 12 amino acids. The germline V and J ends were trimmed by 7 bases and 7 bases, with 11 bases remaining between them. Germline CDR1 is SGHTA and CDR2 is FQGNSA. As DNA, the CDR3 is TGTGCCAGCACCATCTCCGGGAATGAGCAGTTCTTC. Protein product: CASTISGNEQFF.

The genes are TRBV3-1 (or the pseudogene TRBV3-2) and TRBJ1-6; D is ambiguous. There are 14 residues in the CDR3. V was shortened by 1 base and J by 8 bases, with 9 bases between the two germline ends. Germline loops: CDR1 LGHDT, CDR2 YNNKEL (reference sequence). CDR3 coding DNA: TGTGCCAGCAGCCAAGGAACCGCGGATTCACCCCTCCACTTT. Protein product: CASSQGTADSPLHF.

The chain carries TRBV6-2 or TRBV6-3 and TRBJ1-2; D unclear. Germline assignment: CDR1 MNHEY and CDR2 SVGEGT. There are 15 residues in the CDR3. Deletions cut 2 bases from V and 6 bases from J, with 16 bases between. Here the CDR3 reads CASSYGGVEVNGYTF. CDR3 in DNA: TGTGCCAGCAGTTACGGCGGGGTGGAGGTTAATGGCTACACCTTC.

V and J are TRBV20-1 and TRBJ2-7; a possible D gene is TRBD2 (5 bases). CDR1 DFQATT and CDR2 SNEGSKA come from the germline V gene (reference sequence). This CDR3 spans 15 amino acids. Between the trimmed V and J ends, which lost 3 bases and 8 bases, there was a span of 23 bases. The CDR3, as DNA: TGCAGTGCTAGTTCCGGAGCTGCGGCCGCTAGCAAGCAGTACTTC. Its protein product is CSASSGAAAASKQYF.

The chain employs TRBV11-3 and TRBJ2-1, with 9 bases identical to TRBD1. The CDR3 loop spans 17 amino acids. In germline, CDR1 is SGHNT, CDR2 YENEEA. V shed 5 bases, J shed 5 bases, and the junction held 13 bases outside the gene matches. The DNA for the CDR3 is TGTGCCAGCAGCCCCTTCACCCGGGACAGGGTTGACAATGAGCAGTTCTTC. Its protein product is CASSPFTRDRVDNEQFF.

The J gene is TRBJ1-2, the V gene TRBV12-3 or TRBV12-4, with no clear D. V was cut by 6 bases and J by 4 bases, with 9 bases left in between. The CDR3 sequence is 12 residues long. The DNA of the CDR3 is TGTGCCAGCAGGTGGGAGTCCTATGGCTACACCTTC. Protein sequence: CASRWESYGYTF.

This chain joins TRBV3-1 (or the pseudogene TRBV3-2) and TRBJ1-2, with D possibly being TRBD1 (5 bases). The CDR3 consists of 16 residues. V gave up 1 base and J gave up 3 bases, with 15 bases separating them. Germline loops: CDR1 LGHDT, CDR2 YNNKEL (reference sequence). CDR3 DNA sequence: TGTGCCAGCAGCCAAGCCCGGACACTACGGGACTATGGCTACACCTTC. Translation: CASSQARTLRDYGYTF.

The V and J genes are TRBV25-1 and TRBJ1-1; D may be TRBD1 (6 bases). The CDR3 contains 15 residues. The V gene lost 8 bases and the J gene lost 1 base, with 17 bases spanning the gap. Germline V lookup: CDR1 MGHDK, CDR2 SYGVNS. In nucleotides, the CDR3 is TGTGCCAGCGAGAGGGCGGGGGGCAAGAACACTGAAGCTTTCTTT. Amino acid sequence: CASERAGGKNTEAFF.

The chain recombines TRBV11-2 with TRBJ2-1; the match to TRBD2 covers 9 bases. Losses at the gene ends were 6 bases for V and 9 bases for J; bases not matched to a gene: 15. The germline V gene encodes CDR1 SGHAT and CDR2 FQNNGV. This CDR3 contains 16 residues. DNA of the CDR3: TGTGCCAGCAGTCTTAATAGCGGGAGAGCCTGGAGTGAGCAGTTCTTC. It yields the protein CASSLNSGRAWSEQFF.

As concerns this clone: Other DNA sequences in the same sample also yield this CDR3. The V call is TRBV9, the J call TRBJ2-3; D remains unclear. Germline V gene sequence: CDR1 SGDLS, CDR2 YYNGEE. The CDR3 sequence is 12 residues long. V was clipped by 2 bases and J by 2 bases, with 3 bases between them. The CDR3 DNA is TGTGCCAGCAGCGTCTCCACAGATACGCAGTATTTT. Translated, it gives CASSVSTDTQYF.